Described below is a single TCR beta chain sequence and its context. Germline CDR1 reads MGHDK; CDR2 reads SYGVNS. The V segment lost 4 bases and the J segment 6 bases; nucleotides outside the gene matches: 11. This CDR3 spans 15 amino acids. The data were taken from a study of blood T cell repertoires in COVID-19. Source study methods: Estimation of nucleated cell counts relied on the amplification of reference gene primers. Assay used: immunoSEQ multiplex PCR; TCRdb lists only in-frame clones, some missing. V and J calls and clone size are those listed in that table; D and trimming were worked out from the DNA. Altogether approximately 99,000 clones are present, roughly 86% being singletons, with the ten largest covering over 10%.

Source material: peripheral blood. The chain recombines TRBV25-1 with TRBJ1-1, with TRBD1 matching 7 bases. The sequence derives from a woman in her sixties or seventies in a cohort sampled during active or convalescent COVID-19. The CDR3 protein is CASSGRQGRYSEAFF. CDR3 bases: TGTGCCAGCAGTGGTAGACAGGGACGTTATTCTGAAGCTTTCTTT.